The clone carrying this T cell receptor (beta chain) was counted between two and nine times. The antigen is undetermined. The V gene lost 4 bases and the J gene lost 4 bases, with 16 bases spanning the gap. The CDR3 runs to 15 residues. Germline CDR1 reads SGHDN; CDR2 reads FVKESK. Sequenced by immunoSEQ multiplex PCR; TCRdb stores in-frame clones only, minus some. The sample lists around 5,300 clones, approximately 59% seen once, with around half in the top ten. The entry originates in a study of radiation and T cells in renal cell carcinoma. Treatment of the sample: 15 Gy SBRT to primary tumor, nephrectomy 4 weeks later. Nephrectomy followed 15 Gy stereotactic body radiation by 4 weeks. The patient's renal cell carcinoma had clear cell pathology. Findings of the study overall: Irradiated tumors held more dominant CDR3 motifs than control tumors.

The sequence derives from a man in his 60s with renal cell carcinoma. The sequenced sample was tumor tissue, obtained from a patient whose treatment included radiotherapy and nephrectomy. This rearrangement joins TRBV14 to TRBJ1-2; weak D call: TRBD1 (5 bases). The CDR3 DNA reads as TGTGCCAGCAGCCCTCACCGCGGGGGGAGCTATGGCTACACCTTC. Residues: CASSPHRGGSYGYTF.